One sample yielded the 5 T cell receptor beta chains listed below, sequenced in a study of identical twins. TCRdb re-derived calls from the 5' RACE reads in MiXCR, one entry per CDR3 protein. Counted here are about 520,000 distinct CDR3 sequences, around 20% occurring once; the ten biggest clones make up approximately 0.95%. These same data were also listed under a study on T cells expressing NK-cell markers.

Specimen: CD4+ T cells sorted from blood. The receptor source for this set is a woman younger than 35 in good health.

The CDR3 reads CSAREGTGANVLTF. The CDR3 nucleotides read TGCAGTGCTAGAGAGGGGACTGGGGCCAACGTCCTGACTTTC. This chain connects TRBV20-1 to TRBJ2-6; D gene ambiguous. The CDR3 has 14 residues. CDR1 is DFQATT, CDR2 SNEGSKA, per germline (reference sequence). V was trimmed by 0 bases and J by 2 bases, leaving 5 bases between them.

V gene TRBV10-3 combines with J gene TRBJ1-1, with no clear D. The CDR3 extends over 15 amino acids. CDR1 and CDR2 (germline): ENHRY, SYGVKD. Trimming cost V 6 bases and J 2 bases, with 16 bases left between them. CDR3 DNA: TGTGCCATCAGCCAGACCGCACTTCAAAACACTGAAGCTTTCTTT. Protein product: CAISQTALQNTEAFF.

The chain recombines TRBV15 with TRBJ1-1; no reliable D call. Trimming removed 1 base at V and 0 bases at J, with 6 bases between. Germline lookup yields CDR1 LNHNV and CDR2 YYDKDF (reference sequence). CDR3 length: 14 amino acids. The CDR3 coding sequence is TGTGCCACCAGCAGAGCCCCCCTGAACACTGAAGCTTTCTTT. It encodes CATSRAPLNTEAFF.

V is TRBV7-9 and J is TRBJ1-6; no clear D gene. Looked up from germline, CDR1 is SEHNR and CDR2 is FQNEAQ (reference sequence). This CDR3 is 13 amino acids long. V was pared by 3 bases and J by 7 bases, with 7 bases between. The CDR3 sequence: CASSLTANSPLHF. DNA of the CDR3: TGTGCCAGCAGCTTGACGGCCAATTCACCCCTCCACTTT.

In this sample, this clonotype turned up once. The J gene is TRBJ2-5, the V gene TRBV4-3; TRBD2 aligns across 7 bases. Per germline, CDR1 LGHNA and CDR2 YSLEER. This CDR3 spans 14 amino acids. Germline trimming cut 4 bases from V and 4 bases from J; bases unmatched to any gene: 6. This chain's CDR3 is CASSLMPGGETQYF. DNA for the CDR3: TGCGCCAGCAGCCTTATGCCGGGGGGAGAGACCCAGTACTTC.